The table lists the clone carrying this T cell receptor beta chain with a few counts. Clones were read by immunoSEQ multiplex PCR, and TCRdb kept only the in-frame ones, dropping some. The sample has 75,000 to 95,000 clones, 85% to 90% seen once; the top ten hold approximately 19%. In germline, CDR1 is SGHRS, CDR2 YFSETQ. The CDR3 extends over 16 amino acids. Trimming pared 0 bases from V and 2 bases from J, leaving 13 bases between. These data come from a study of blood T cell repertoires in COVID-19. Whole-study context: The United States, Italy and Spain supplied acute and convalescent COVID-19 samples. Sample material is recorded as cDNA or gDNA derived from T cells, B-cell-depleted T cells, or PBMCs.

The receptor comes from a human donor in a cohort sampled during active COVID-19. This chain joins TRBV5-1 and TRBJ2-3; unclear D gene. The source material was peripheral blood. The CDR3 region has the DNA TGCGCCAGCAGCTTGGCCGGTTCAAACCCCACAGATACGCAGTATTTT. This sequence encodes CASSLAGSNPTDTQYF.